The present entry profiles one TCR beta chain with its context. The V segment lost 6 bases and the J segment 1 base; nucleotides outside the gene matches: 1. This CDR3 is 15 amino acids long. Per germline, CDR1 MNHEY and CDR2 SVGAGI. The entry originates in a study of cytomegalovirus exposure and HLA in healthy donors. This table comes from immunoSEQ multiplex PCR, and its TCRdb copy is limited to in-frame clones, with some not included. This sample yields about 120,000 clones, of which approximately 89% are seen a single time; approximately 1% belongs to the top ten. The receptor comes from a woman aged 18-30 years in good health and CMV-seronegative. The V gene is TRBV6-5, the J gene TRBJ2-2; 11 positions agree with TRBD2. The sample was PBMCs. For the CDR3, the DNA is TGTGCCAGCAGGCTAGCGGGGGGGAACACCGGGGAGCTGTTTTTT. It specifies CASRLAGGNTGELFF.